Below, one T cell receptor beta chain is given with its context. The antigen remains undetermined. This sample is part of a study of cytomegalovirus exposure and HLA in healthy donors. Study-level findings and limits: Altogether, some 170 TCR beta chains were recorded as cytomegalovirus-associated. Presence/absence analyses assumed roughly uniform sequencing depth across donors, which may not hold.

Both 60 Vbeta primers and 13 Jbeta primers went into the PCR. Authors' methods: A later analysis tallied approximately 87 million unique TCR beta chains, around 9.9 million of them shared. Method: immunoSEQ multiplex PCR; TCRdb's copy keeps in-frame clones and lacks some. D and trimming come from the DNA, and the V and J calls and clone size come from that table. The sample includes about 160,000 clones, roughly 78% of them seen just once. Material for sequencing was PBMCs. The receptor's source is a man in his forties or fifties in good health and CMV-seropositive.

For the CDR3, the DNA is TGCGCCAGCAGCTCCCTGGGGGGGGCATCCGAGCAGTACTTC. It yields the protein CASSSLGGASEQYF. J is TRBJ2-5 and V is TRBV5-1, with D maybe TRBD2 (7 bases). Near its end, the DNA agrees better with TRBJ2-7, so the J call may be wrong. The CDR3 loop spans 14 amino acids. Germline V gene lookup returns CDR1 SGHRS and CDR2 YFSETQ.